This section outlines one TCR beta chain sequence together with its context. What it recognizes is unknown. Using a J-beta primer mix together with a sample-barcoded 5' primer, a second PCR was run for roughly 6 to 12 cycles. From the 5' RACE reads, TCRdb called clonotypes with MiXCR, one entry per CDR3 protein. Of around 990,000 distinct CDR3 sequences in the sample, roughly two fifths were seen once. The data were taken from a study of blood T cells in healthy people across ages. Whole-study findings and limits: Per million T cells, TCR beta diversity dropped about linearly as age rose.

V lost 5 bases and J 4 bases, leaving 18 bases between the germline ends. The length of the CDR3 is 16 residues. The germline gives CDR1 SGHTA, CDR2 FQGNSA. J is TRBJ2-1 and V is TRBV7-2, with D possibly matching TRBD2 (6 bases). This TCR was recovered from a young man in good health. Sequenced sample: blood. The CDR3 protein is CASSQRAVRGYNEQFF. The CDR3 DNA follows: TGTGCCAGCAGCCAACGTGCTGTACGGGGGTACAATGAGCAGTTCTTC.